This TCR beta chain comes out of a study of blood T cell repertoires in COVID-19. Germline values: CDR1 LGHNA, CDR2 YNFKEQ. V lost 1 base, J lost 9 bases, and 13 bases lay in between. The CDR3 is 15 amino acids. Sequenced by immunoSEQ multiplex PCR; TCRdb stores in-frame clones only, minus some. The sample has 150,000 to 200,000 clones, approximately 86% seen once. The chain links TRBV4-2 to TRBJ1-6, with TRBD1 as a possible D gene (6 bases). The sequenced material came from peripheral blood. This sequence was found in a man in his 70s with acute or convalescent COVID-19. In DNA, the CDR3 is TGTGCCAGCAGCCAAGTGGCACAGGGAGTTTCACCCCTCCACTTT. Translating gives CASSQVAQGVSPLHF.